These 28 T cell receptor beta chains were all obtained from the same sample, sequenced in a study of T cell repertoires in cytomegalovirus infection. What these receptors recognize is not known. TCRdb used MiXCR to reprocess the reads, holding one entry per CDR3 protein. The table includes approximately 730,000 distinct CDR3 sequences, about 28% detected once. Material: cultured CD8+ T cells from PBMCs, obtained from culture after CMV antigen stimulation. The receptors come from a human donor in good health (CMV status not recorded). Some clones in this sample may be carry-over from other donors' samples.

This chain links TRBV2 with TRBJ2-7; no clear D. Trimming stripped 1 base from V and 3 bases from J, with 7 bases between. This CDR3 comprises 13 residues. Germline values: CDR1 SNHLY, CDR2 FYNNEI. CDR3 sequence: CASSEGRLYEQYF. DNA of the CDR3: TGTGCCAGCAGTGAAGGAAGGCTCTACGAGCAGTACTTC.

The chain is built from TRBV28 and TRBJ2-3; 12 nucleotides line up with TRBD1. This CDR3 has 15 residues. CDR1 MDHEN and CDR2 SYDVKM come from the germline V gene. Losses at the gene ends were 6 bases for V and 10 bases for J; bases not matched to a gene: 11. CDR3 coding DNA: TGTGCCAGCAGGACGGGGACAGGGGGCCTTCTGCCGCAGTATTTT. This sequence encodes CASRTGTGGLLPQYF. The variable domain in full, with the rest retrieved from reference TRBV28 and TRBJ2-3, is DVKVTQSSRYLVKRTGEKVFLECVQDMDHENMFWYRQDPGLGLRLIYFSYDVKMKEKGDIPEGYSVSREKKERFSLILESASTNQTSMYLCASRTGTGGLLPQYFGPGTRLTVL.

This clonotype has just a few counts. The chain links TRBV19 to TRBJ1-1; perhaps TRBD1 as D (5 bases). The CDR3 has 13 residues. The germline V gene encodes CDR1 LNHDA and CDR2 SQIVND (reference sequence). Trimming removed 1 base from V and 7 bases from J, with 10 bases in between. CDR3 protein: CASSIVQADEAFF. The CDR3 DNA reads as TGTGCCAGTAGTATAGTACAGGCGGATGAAGCTTTCTTT.

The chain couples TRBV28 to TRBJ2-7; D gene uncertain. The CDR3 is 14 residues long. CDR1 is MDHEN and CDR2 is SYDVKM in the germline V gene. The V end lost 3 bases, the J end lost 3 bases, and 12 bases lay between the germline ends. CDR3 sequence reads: CASSFSPSGYEQYV. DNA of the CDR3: TGTGCCAGCAGTTTCTCCCCATCCGGCTACGAGCAGTACGTC.

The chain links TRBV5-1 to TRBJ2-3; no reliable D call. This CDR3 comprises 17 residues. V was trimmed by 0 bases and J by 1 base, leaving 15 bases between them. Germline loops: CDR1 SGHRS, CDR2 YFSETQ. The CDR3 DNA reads TGCGCCAGCAGCTTGGTGGGAACTCAAGCTGGCACAGATACGCAGTATTTT. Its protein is CASSLVGTQAGTDTQYF. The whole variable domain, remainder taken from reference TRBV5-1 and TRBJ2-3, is KAGVTQTPRYLIKTRGQQVTLSCSPISGHRSVSWYQQTPGQGLQFLFEYFSETQRNKGNFPGRFSGRQFSNSRSEMNVSTLELGDSALYLCASSLVGTQAGTDTQYFGPGTRLTVL.

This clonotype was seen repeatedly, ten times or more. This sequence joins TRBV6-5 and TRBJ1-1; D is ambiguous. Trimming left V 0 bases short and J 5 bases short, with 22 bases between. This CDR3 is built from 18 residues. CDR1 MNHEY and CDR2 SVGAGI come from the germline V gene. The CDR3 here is CASSYSMNEFLNWTEAFF. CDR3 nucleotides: TGTGCCAGCAGTTACTCGATGAATGAGTTCCTTAACTGGACTGAAGCTTTCTTT.

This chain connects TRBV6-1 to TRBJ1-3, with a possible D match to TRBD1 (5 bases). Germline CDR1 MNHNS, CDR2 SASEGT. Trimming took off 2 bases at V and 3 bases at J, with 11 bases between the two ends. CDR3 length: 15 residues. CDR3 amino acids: CASSELGGGGNTIYF. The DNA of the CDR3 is TGTGCCAGCAGTGAATTGGGGGGAGGTGGAAACACCATATATTTT.

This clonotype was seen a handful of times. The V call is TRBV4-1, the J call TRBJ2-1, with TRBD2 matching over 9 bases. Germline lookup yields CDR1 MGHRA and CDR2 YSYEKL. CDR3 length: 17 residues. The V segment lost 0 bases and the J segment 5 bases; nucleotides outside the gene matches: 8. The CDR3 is CASSQDWLSGGNNEQFF. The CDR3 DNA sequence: TGCGCCAGCAGCCAAGATTGGCTTAGCGGGGGTAACAATGAGCAGTTCTTC.

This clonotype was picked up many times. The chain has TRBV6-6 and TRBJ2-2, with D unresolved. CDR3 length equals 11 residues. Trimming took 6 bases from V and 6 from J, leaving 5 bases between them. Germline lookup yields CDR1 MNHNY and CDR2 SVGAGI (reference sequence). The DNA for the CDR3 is TGTGCCAGCAGAGCCCCCGGGGAGCTGTTTTTT. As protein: CASRAPGELFF.

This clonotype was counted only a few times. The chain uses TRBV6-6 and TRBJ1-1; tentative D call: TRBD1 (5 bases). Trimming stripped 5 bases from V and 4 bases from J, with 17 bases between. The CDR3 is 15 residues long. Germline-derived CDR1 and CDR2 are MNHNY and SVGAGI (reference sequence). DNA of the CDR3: TGTGCCAGCAGTCTAGGGGACGTAGGCGGCACTGAAGCTTTCTTT. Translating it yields CASSLGDVGGTEAFF.

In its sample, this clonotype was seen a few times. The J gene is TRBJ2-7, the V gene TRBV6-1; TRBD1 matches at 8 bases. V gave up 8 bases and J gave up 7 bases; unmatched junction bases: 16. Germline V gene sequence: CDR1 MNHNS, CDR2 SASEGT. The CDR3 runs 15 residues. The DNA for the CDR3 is TGTGCCAGCCGTGGATCAGACAGGGGCGAGCATGAGCAGTACTTC. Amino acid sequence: CASRGSDRGEHEQYF.

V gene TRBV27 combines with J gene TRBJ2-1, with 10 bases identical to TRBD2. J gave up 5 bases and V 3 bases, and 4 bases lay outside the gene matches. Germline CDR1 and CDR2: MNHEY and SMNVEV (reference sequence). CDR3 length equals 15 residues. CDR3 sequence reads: CASSLSLAGDNEQFF. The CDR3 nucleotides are TGTGCCAGCAGTTTGAGCCTAGCGGGGGACAATGAGCAGTTCTTC.

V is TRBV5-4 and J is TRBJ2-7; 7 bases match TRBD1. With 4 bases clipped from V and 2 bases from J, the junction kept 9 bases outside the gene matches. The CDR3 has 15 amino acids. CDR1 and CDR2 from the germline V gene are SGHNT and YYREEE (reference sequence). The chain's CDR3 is CASSPRQGTAYEQYF. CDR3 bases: TGTGCCAGCAGCCCGAGACAGGGCACTGCCTACGAGCAGTACTTC.

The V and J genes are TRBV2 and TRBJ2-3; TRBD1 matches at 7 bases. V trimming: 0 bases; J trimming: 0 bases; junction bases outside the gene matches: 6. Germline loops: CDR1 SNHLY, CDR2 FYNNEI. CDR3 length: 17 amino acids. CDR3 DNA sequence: TGTGCCAGCAGTGAAGCGCTTCGGGGACAGAGCACAGATACGCAGTATTTT. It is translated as CASSEALRGQSTDTQYF. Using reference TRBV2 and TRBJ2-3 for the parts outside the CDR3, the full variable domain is EPEVTQTPSHQVTQMGQEVILRCVPISNHLYFYWYRQILGQKVEFLVSFYNNEISEKSEIFDDQFSVERPDGSNFTLKIRSTKLEDSAMYFCASSEALRGQSTDTQYFGPGTRLTVL.

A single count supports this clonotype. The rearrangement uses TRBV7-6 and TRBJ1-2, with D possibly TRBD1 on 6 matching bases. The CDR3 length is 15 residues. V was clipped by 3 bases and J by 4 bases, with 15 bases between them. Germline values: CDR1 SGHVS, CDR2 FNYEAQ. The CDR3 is CASSFSGDFIYGYTF. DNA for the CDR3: TGTGCCAGCAGCTTTTCAGGGGATTTTATCTATGGCTACACCTTC.

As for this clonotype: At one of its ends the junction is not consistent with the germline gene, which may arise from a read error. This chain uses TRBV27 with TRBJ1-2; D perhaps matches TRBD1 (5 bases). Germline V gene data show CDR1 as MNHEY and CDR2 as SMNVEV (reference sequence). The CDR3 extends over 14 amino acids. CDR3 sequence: CASSLLGDPYGCTF. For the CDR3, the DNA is TGTGCCAGCAGTTTATTAGGGGACCCCTATGGCTGCACCTTC.

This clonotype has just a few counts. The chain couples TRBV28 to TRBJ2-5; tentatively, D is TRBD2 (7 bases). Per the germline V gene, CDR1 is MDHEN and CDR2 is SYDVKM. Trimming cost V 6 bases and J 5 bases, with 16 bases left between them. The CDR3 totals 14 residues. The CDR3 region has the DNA TGTGCCAGCAGCAATAACGGGGGGCGGGAGACCCAGTACTTC. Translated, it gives CASSNNGGRETQYF.

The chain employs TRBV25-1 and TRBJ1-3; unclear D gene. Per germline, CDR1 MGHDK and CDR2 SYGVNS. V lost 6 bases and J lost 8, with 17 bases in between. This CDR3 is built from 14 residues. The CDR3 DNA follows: TGTGCCAGCAGGACGGACGGTTTGGCGGACACCATATATTTT. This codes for CASRTDGLADTIYF.

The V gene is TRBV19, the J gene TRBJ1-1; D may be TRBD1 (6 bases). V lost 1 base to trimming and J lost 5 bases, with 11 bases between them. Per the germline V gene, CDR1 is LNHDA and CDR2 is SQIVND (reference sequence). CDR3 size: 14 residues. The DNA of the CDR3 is TGTGCCAGTAGTATAGGGCCAGGGGTTACTGAAGCTTTCTTT. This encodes CASSIGPGVTEAFF.

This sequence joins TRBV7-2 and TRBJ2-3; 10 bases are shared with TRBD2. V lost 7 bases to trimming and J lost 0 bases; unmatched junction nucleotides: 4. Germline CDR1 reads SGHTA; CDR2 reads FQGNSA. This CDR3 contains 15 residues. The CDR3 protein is CASILAGASTDTQYF. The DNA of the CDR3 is TGTGCCAGCATCCTAGCGGGGGCTAGCACAGATACGCAGTATTTT.

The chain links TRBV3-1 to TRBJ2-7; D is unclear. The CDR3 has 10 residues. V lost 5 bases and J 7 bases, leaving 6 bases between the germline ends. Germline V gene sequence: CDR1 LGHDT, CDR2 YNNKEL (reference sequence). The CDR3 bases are TGTGCCAGCAGCTACAGTGAGCAGTACGTC. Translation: CASSYSEQYV.

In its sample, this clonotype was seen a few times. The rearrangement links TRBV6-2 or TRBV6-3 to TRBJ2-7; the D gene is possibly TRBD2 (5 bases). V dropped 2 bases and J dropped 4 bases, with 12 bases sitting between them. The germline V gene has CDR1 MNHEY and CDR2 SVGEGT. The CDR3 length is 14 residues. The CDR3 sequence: CASSYGLEGYEQYV. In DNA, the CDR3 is TGTGCCAGCAGTTACGGTCTCGAGGGATACGAGCAGTACGTC.

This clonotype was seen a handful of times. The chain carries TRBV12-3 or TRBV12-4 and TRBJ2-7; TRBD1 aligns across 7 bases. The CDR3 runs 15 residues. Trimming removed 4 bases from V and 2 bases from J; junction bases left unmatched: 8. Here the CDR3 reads CASSSLGTAAYEQYF. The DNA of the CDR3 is TGTGCCAGCAGTTCCCTCGGGACAGCGGCCTACGAGCAGTACTTC.

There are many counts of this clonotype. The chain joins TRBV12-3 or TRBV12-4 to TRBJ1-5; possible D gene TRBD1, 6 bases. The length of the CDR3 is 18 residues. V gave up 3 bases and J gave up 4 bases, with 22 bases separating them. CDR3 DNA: TGTGCCAGCAGTTTTATAGTACCGGGGGCAGGGGTAAATCAGCCCCAGCATTTT. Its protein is CASSFIVPGAGVNQPQHF.

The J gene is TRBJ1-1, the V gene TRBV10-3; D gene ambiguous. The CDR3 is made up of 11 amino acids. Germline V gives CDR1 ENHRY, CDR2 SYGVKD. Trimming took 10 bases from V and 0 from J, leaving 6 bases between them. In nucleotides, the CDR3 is TGTGCCACCGGACTGAACACTGAAGCTTTCTTT. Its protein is CATGLNTEAFF.

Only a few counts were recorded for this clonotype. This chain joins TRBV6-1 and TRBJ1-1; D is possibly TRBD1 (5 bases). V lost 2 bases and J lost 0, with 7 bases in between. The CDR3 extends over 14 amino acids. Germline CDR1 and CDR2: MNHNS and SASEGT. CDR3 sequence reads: CASSEQGLNTEAFF. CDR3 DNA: TGTGCCAGCAGTGAACAGGGTTTGAACACTGAAGCTTTCTTT.

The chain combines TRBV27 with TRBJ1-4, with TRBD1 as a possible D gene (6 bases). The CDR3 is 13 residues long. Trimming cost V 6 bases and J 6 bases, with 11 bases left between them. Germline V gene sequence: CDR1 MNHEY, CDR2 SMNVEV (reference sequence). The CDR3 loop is CASSRGDDEKLFF. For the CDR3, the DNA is TGTGCCAGCAGCAGGGGCGATGATGAAAAACTGTTTTTT.

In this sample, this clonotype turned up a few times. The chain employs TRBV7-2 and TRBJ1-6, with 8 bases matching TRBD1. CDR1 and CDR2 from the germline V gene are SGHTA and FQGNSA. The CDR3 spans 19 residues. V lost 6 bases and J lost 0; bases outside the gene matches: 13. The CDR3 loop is CASRDPRQGPISYNSPLHF. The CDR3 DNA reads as TGTGCCAGCAGGGATCCGAGACAGGGGCCTATCTCCTATAATTCACCCCTCCACTTT.